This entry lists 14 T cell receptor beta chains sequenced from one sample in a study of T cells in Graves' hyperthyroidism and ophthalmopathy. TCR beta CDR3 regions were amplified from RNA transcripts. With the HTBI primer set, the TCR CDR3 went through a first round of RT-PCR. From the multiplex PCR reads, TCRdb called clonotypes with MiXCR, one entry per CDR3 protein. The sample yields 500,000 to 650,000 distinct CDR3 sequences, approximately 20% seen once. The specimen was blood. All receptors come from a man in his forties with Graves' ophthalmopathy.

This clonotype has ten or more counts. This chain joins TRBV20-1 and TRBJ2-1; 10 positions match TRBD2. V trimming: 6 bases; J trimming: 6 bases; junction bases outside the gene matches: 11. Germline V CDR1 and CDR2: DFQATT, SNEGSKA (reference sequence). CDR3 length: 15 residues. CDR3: CSAKDLGTSANEQFF. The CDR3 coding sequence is TGCAGTGCCAAGGATCTCGGGACTAGCGCCAATGAGCAGTTCTTC.

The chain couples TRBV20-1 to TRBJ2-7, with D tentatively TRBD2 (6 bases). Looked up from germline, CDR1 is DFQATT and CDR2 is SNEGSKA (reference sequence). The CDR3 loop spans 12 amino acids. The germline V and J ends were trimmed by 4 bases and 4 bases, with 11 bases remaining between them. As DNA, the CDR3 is TGCAGTGCTACGACTAGTAGTTACGAGCAGTACTTC. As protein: CSATTSSYEQYF.

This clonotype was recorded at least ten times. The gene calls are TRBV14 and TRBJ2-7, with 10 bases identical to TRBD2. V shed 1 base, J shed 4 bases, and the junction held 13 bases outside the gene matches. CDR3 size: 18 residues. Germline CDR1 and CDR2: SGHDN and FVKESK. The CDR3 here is CASSQGPHLSGRGYEQYF. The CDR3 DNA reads TGTGCCAGCAGCCAAGGCCCTCACTTGAGCGGGAGGGGGTACGAGCAGTACTTC.

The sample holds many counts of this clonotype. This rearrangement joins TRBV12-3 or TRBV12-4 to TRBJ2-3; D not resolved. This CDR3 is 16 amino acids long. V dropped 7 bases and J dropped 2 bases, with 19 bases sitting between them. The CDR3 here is CASNRDALIPTDTQYF. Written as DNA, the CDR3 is TGTGCCAGCAACAGAGACGCTCTGATCCCCACAGATACGCAGTATTTT.

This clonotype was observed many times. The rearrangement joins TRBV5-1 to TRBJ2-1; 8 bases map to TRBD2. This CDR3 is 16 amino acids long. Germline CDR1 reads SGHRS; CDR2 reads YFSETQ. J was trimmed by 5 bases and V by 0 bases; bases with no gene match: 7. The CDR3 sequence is CASSLGTGGHNNEQFF. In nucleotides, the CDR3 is TGCGCCAGCAGCTTGGGGACGGGGGGGCACAACAATGAGCAGTTCTTC.

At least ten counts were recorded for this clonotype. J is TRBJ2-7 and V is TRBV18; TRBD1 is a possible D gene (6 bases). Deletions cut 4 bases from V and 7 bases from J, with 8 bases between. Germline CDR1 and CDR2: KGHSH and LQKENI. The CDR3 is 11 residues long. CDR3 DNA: TGTGCCAGCTCACGCCAGGGGGAGCAGTACTTC. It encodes CASSRQGEQYF.

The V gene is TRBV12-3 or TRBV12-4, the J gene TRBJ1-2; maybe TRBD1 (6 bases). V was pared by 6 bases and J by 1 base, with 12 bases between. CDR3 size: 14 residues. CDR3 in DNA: TGTGCCAGCAGGTCCACAGGGTTTAACTATGGCTACACCTTC. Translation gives CASRSTGFNYGYTF.

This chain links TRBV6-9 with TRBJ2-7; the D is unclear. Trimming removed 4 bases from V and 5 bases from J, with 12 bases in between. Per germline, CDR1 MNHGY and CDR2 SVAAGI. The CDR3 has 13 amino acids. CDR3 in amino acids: CASSLPGEDEQYF. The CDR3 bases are TGTGCCAGCAGTTTACCGGGTGAGGACGAGCAGTACTTC.

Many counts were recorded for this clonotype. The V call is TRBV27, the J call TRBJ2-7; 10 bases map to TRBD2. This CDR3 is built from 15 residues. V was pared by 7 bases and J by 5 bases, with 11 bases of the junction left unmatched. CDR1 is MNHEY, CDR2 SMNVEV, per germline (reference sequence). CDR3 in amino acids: CASTTGASGSHEQYF. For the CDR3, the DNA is TGTGCCAGCACCACTGGAGCTAGCGGGAGTCACGAGCAGTACTTC.

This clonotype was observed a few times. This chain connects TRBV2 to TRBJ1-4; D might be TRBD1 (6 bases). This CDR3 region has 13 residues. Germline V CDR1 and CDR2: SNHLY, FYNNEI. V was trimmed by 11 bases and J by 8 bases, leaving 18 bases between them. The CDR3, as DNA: TGTGCCTACCGTTCAGGGGTGAAGGAAAAACTGTTTTTT. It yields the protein CAYRSGVKEKLFF.

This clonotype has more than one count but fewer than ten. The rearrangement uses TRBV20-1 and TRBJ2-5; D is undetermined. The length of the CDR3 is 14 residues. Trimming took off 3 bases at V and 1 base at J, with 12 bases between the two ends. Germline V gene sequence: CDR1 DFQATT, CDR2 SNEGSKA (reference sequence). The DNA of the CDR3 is TGCAGTGCTAGCAGCCTGGACGGCCAAGAGACCCAGTACTTC. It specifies CSASSLDGQETQYF.

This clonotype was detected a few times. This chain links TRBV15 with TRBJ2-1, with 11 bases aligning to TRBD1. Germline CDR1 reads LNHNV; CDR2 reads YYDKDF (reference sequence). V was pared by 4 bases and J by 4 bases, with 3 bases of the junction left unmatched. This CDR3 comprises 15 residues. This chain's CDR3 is CATSIRDRGYNEQFF. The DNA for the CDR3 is TGTGCCACCAGCATCCGGGACAGGGGGTACAATGAGCAGTTCTTC.

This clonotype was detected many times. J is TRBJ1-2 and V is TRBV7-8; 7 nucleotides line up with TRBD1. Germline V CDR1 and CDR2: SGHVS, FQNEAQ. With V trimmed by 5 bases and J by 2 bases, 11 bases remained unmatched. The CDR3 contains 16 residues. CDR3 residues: CASSETARGLNYGYTF. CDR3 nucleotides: TGTGCCAGCAGCGAAACAGCTAGGGGGCTGAACTATGGCTACACCTTC.

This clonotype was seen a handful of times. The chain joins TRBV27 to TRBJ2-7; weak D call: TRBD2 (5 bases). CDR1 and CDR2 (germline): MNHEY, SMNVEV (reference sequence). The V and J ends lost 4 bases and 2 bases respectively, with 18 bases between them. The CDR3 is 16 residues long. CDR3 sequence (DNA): TGTGCCAGCAGTTCCTTTGGACTCCCGACCCCCTACGAGCAGTACTTC. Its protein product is CASSSFGLPTPYEQYF.